These 5 T cell receptor beta chains were all obtained from the same sample, sequenced in a study of T cells in Graves' hyperthyroidism and ophthalmopathy. Regions amplified from RNA transcripts were the TCR beta CDR3 regions. HTBI primers were used for first-round RT-PCR of the TCR CDR3. TCRdb re-analysed the multiplex PCR reads in MiXCR, keeping a single row per CDR3 protein. The repertoire has 540,000 or so distinct CDR3 sequences, approximately 15% of them found once; the top ten carry 7.3%. What was sequenced was blood. All receptors come from a young woman with Graves' hyperthyroidism.

Points on this clonotype: A clone one base away is much larger, so this may be a read error. CDR3 sequence reads: CASSLSRSEELFF. The CDR3 DNA is TGTGCCAGCAGCTTAAGTAGGTCCGAGGAGCTGTTTTTT. The chain links TRBV11-3 to TRBJ2-2; D call uncertain. The V end lost 2 bases, the J end lost 10 bases, and 11 bases lay between the germline ends. This CDR3 has 13 amino acids. CDR1 is SGHNT and CDR2 is YENEEA in the germline V gene. The whole variable domain, remainder taken from reference TRBV11-3 and TRBJ2-2, is EAGVVQSPRYKIIEKKQPVAFWCNPISGHNTLYWYLQNLGQGPELLIRYENEEAVDDSQLPKDRFSAERLKGVDSTLKIQPAELGDSAVYLCASSLSRSEELFFGEGSRLTVL.

The table lists this clonotype with many counts. The chain has TRBV28 and TRBJ2-7, with TRBD1 identical over 7 bases. The CDR3 consists of 15 residues. Germline values: CDR1 MDHEN, CDR2 SYDVKM. After removal of 2 bases from V and 5 bases from J, the junction contained 9 bases not matched to a gene. The chain's CDR3 is CASSLPIYRGHEQYF. The DNA for the CDR3 is TGTGCCAGCAGTTTACCGATATACAGGGGCCACGAGCAGTACTTC. The full variable domain, completed using reference TRBV28 and TRBJ2-7, is DVKVTQSSRYLVKRTGEKVFLECVQDMDHENMFWYRQDPGLGLRLIYFSYDVKMKEKGDIPEGYSVSREKKERFSLILESASTNQTSMYLCASSLPIYRGHEQYFGPGTRLTVT.

The table lists this clonotype with many counts. V and J are TRBV28 and TRBJ2-1; 8 nucleotides match TRBD2. CDR1 and CDR2 (germline): MDHEN, SYDVKM. The J segment lost 9 bases and the V segment lost 6 bases, leaving 7 bases of the junction unmatched. The CDR3 has 13 residues. The CDR3 DNA is TGTGCCAGCAGGTCGGGAGGGCCTAGTGAGCAGTTCTTC. Its protein product is CASRSGGPSEQFF.

Many counts were recorded for this clonotype. This sequence joins TRBV24-1 and TRBJ2-1, with 9 bases matching TRBD1. CDR3 length equals 19 residues. The V and J ends lost 3 bases and 2 bases, in that order; junction bases with no gene match: 13. The germline gives CDR1 KGHDR, CDR2 SFDVKD. The CDR3 DNA reads TGTGCCACCAGTGATCGACCCCAACTGGACAGGGGAGCCTACAATGAGCAGTTCTTC. This gives the protein CATSDRPQLDRGAYNEQFF.

The chain is built from TRBV6-5 and TRBJ2-1, with 7 bases matching TRBD2. This CDR3 is built from 16 residues. CDR1 is MNHEY, CDR2 SVGAGI, per germline. The V segment lost 0 bases and the J segment 9 bases; nucleotides outside the gene matches: 11. CDR3 region: CASSYSAGEIVGEQFF. The CDR3 DNA follows: TGTGCCAGCAGTTACTCTGCGGGAGAAATCGTGGGTGAGCAGTTCTTC.